This is a list of T cell receptor beta chains from one sample in a study of post-analysis software for immune sequencing data. One entry per CDR3 protein, called by TCRdb with MiXCR from the PCR reads. Among about 200,000 distinct CDR3 sequences listed, roughly 30% were seen once. Sequenced material: blood. Receptor source: a girl under 18 with multiple sclerosis. The CDR3 runs from the conserved cysteine through the conserved F or W. D genes are given only for firm matches. Only some rows state a clone size, as once, few, many or a class for expanded clones.

V,D,size,J,DNA,CDR3
TRBV7-3,NA,few,TRBJ2-3,TGTGCCAGCAGCTTAACAGGCACAGATACGCAGTATTTT,CASSLTGTDTQYF
TRBV5-1,NA,NA,TRBJ1-2,TGCGCCAGCAGCTTGGCCTCCGTCAGGGCGGTAGGCGGCTACACCTTC,CASSLASVRAVGGYTF
TRBV20-1,TRBD2,NA,TRBJ2-1,TGCAGTGCTAGAGATTTACAGCGGGAGTTGATGTACAATGAGCAGTTCTTC,CSARDLQRELMYNEQFF
TRBV12-3/TRBV12-4,TRBD1,many,TRBJ1-2,TGTGCCAGCAGTCCCCAGACAGGGGGATCGAGTGGCTACACCTTC,CASSPQTGGSSGYTF
TRBV24-1,TRBD1,once,TRBJ2-3,TGTGCCACCAGTGATTTTAGCAGGGGGAGTGGAGATACGCAATATTTT,CATSDFSRGSGDTQYF
TRBV5-1,NA,many,TRBJ2-5,TGCGCCAGCAGCTTGGAGGTACAGGGAGAGACCCAGTACTTC,CASSLEVQGETQYF
TRBV12-3/TRBV12-4,TRBD2,NA,TRBJ2-3,TGTGCCAGCAGTTTGGTAGCGGGGGGGCTTACGAGAACAGATACGCAGTATTTT,CASSLVAGGLTRTDTQYF
TRBV6-5,NA,many,TRBJ2-7,TGTGCCAGCAGTTACGGCATAATCTACGAGCAGTACTTC,CASSYGIIYEQYF
TRBV25-1,TRBD1,NA,TRBJ2-3,TGTGCCAGCAGGACAACGGGACAGGCGACAGATACGCAGTATTTT,CASRTTGQATDTQYF
TRBV28,NA,few,TRBJ1-5,TGTGCCAGCCACCTGGGGGGCGGGGGCAATCAGCCCCAGCATTTT,CASHLGGGGNQPQHF
TRBV29-1,TRBD1,many,TRBJ2-3,TGCAGCGGAGGGGACAGTGGCACAGATACGCAGTATTTT,CSGGDSGTDTQYF
TRBV4-2,NA,NA,TRBJ2-7,TGTGCCAGCAGCCAAGCTAGTAAGGGCCCCACGACGTTC,CASSQASKGPTTF
TRBV20-1,NA,many,TRBJ2-5,TGCAGTGCTAGAGGTGGAGTCTACCAAGAGACCCAGTACTTC,CSARGGVYQETQYF
TRBV18,NA,NA,TRBJ2-3,TGTGCCAGCTCACCGAAACTAGAGCGAAGCACAGATACGCAGTATTTT,CASSPKLERSTDTQYF
TRBV5-1,NA,NA,TRBJ2-3,TGCGCCAGCAGCGCCGGGGGCAGACTGGGGACGCAGTATTTT,CASSAGGRLGTQYF
TRBV7-9,TRBD1,many,TRBJ2-5,TGTGCCAGCAGCTTCGAGGACAGGTCGACCCAGTACTTC,CASSFEDRSTQYF
TRBV7-9,TRBD1,NA,TRBJ1-2,TGTGCCAGCAGCCCCGGACAGGGAGTAAGAGGCTACACCTTC,CASSPGQGVRGYTF
TRBV4-1,NA,many,TRBJ1-2,TGCGCCAGCAGCCATGGGGCTCTGGTGCGCTACACCTTC,CASSHGALVRYTF
TRBV6-6,NA,NA,TRBJ2-7,TGTGCCAGCAGTTACCTAGGGGCCACCTACGAGCAGTACTTC,CASSYLGATYEQYF
TRBV6-5,NA,many,TRBJ2-1,TGTGCCAGCAGTTACTCAGGGGTGTTAGGCGACAATGAGCAGTTCTTC,CASSYSGVLGDNEQFF
TRBV29-1,TRBD1,NA,TRBJ1-1,TGCAGCGTTGCCCGGGACAGGGGGCAAACTGAAGCTTTCTTT,CSVARDRGQTEAFF
TRBV28,TRBD1,NA,TRBJ1-1,TGTACCAGCACCCGGGACAGGCCATCCGAAGCTTTCTTT,CTSTRDRPSEAFF
TRBV28,TRBD1,NA,TRBJ1-1,TGTGCCAGCAGTCGGGACAGGGGTAGGACTGAAGCTTTCTTT,CASSRDRGRTEAFF
TRBV6-6,NA,few,TRBJ1-6,TGTGCCAGCAGCCCCAGGGGTGATAATTCACCCCTCCACTTT,CASSPRGDNSPLHF
TRBV12-3/TRBV12-4,TRBD2,many,TRBJ2-1,TGTGCCAGCAGTTTATATGCGAGAGGACTAGCTATTTCCTACAATGAGCAGTTCTTC,CASSLYARGLAISYNEQFF
TRBV19,TRBD1,once,TRBJ1-5,TGTGCCACCACGCCGGGACAGGGGATTTCGAGCAATCAGCCCCAGCATTTT,CATTPGQGISSNQPQHF
TRBV6-5,NA,NA,TRBJ1-3,TGTGCCAGCAGTTACTCGACGGGGGCGCGGGGAAACACCATATATTTT,CASSYSTGARGNTIYF
TRBV15,NA,many,TRBJ2-3,TGTCCCAATTCAGATACGCAGTATTTT,CPNSDTQYF
TRBV29-1,TRBD2,many,TRBJ2-7,TGCAGCGTACAAGCGGGGGAGCAGTACTTC,CSVQAGEQYF
TRBV6-6,TRBD1,few,TRBJ2-1,TGTGCCAGCAGGACCGCAGGGGGTGGTTCCAATGAGCAGTTCTTC,CASRTAGGGSNEQFF
TRBV7-8,TRBD2,NA,TRBJ2-1,TGTGCCAGCAGCTTACCAGCGGGGGGACCCTACAATGAGCAGTTCTTC,CASSLPAGGPYNEQFF
TRBV20-1,NA,many,TRBJ2-4,TGCAGTGCTAGCGGGGGACAACCTACCAAAAACATTCAGTACTTC,CSASGGQPTKNIQYF
TRBV4-1,TRBD1,many,TRBJ1-5,TGCGCCAGCAGCCCCAAACCGGGCCAGGGGGCTGGTCAGCCCCAGCATTTT,CASSPKPGQGAGQPQHF
TRBV29-1,NA,many,TRBJ1-1,TGCAGCGCGAGCTTCGGGGGGGACACTGAAGCTTTCTTT,CSASFGGDTEAFF
TRBV20-1,TRBD1,many,TRBJ1-6,TGCAGTGCAAGACAGGGGGCGGATTCACCCCTCCACTTT,CSARQGADSPLHF
TRBV12-3/TRBV12-4,NA,many,TRBJ1-1,TGTGCCAGCAGAAGGTCGGGGGCGAGCACTGAAGCTTTCTTT,CASRRSGASTEAFF
TRBV20-1,NA,many,TRBJ2-5,TGCAGTGCTAGAGATGGGGGAGACCCGCAGTACTTC,CSARDGGDPQYF
TRBV20-1,NA,few,TRBJ2-1,TGCAGTGCTAGGGACGACAGCTACAAGGCCTACAATGAGCAGTTCTTC,CSARDDSYKAYNEQFF
TRBV4-1,NA,NA,TRBJ1-1,TGCGCCAGCAGCCAGGGTCCCGGGACGGGCTGGACTGAAGCTTTCTTT,CASSQGPGTGWTEAFF
TRBV14,NA,few,TRBJ1-6,TGTGCCAGCAGCTCGACAGGATATAATTCACCCCTCCACTTT,CASSSTGYNSPLHF
TRBV5-1,NA,many,TRBJ2-7,TGCGCCAGCAGCTTGCGGCCCTCTAATGAGCAGTACTTC,CASSLRPSNEQYF
TRBV29-1,NA,few,TRBJ1-2,TGCAGCGTTCAAGGCAGGGCCCTAGATGGCTACACCTTC,CSVQGRALDGYTF
TRBV12-3/TRBV12-4,NA,NA,TRBJ2-5,TGTGCCAGCAGTTTTCGGCCTGAAAAGCAGTACTTC,CASSFRPEKQYF
TRBV7-8,NA,many,TRBJ2-7,TGTGCCAGCAGCTTATTAGGGGCTTCCTACGAGCAGTACTTC,CASSLLGASYEQYF
TRBV4-1,NA,NA,TRBJ1-1,TGCGCCAGCAGCCAAGATTGGGGTAGCACTGAAGCTTTCTTT,CASSQDWGSTEAFF
TRBV15,NA,NA,TRBJ1-5,TGTGCCACCAGCAGGCCCGGGGGGAGCAATCAGCCCCAGCATTTT,CATSRPGGSNQPQHF
TRBV6-2/TRBV6-3,NA,few,TRBJ1-1,TGTGCCAGCAGTTACTCGGGAGTGAACACTGAAGCTTTCTTT,CASSYSGVNTEAFF
TRBV25-1,TRBD1,NA,TRBJ2-5,TGTGCCAGCAGTGCCCGGACAGGGGGAGAGACCCAGTACTTC,CASSARTGGETQYF
TRBV29-1,TRBD1,NA,TRBJ2-7,TGCAGCGTGGTGACAGGGGCCTACGAGCAGTACTTC,CSVVTGAYEQYF
TRBV6-1,NA,few,TRBJ2-7,TGTGCCAGCATCGCTACCGGGACTTCCTACGAGCAGTACTTC,CASIATGTSYEQYF
TRBV20-1,TRBD1,few,TRBJ2-4,TGCAGTGCTAGACAACCTCCGGGACAGGGAAGTAAAAACATTCAGTACTTC,CSARQPPGQGSKNIQYF
TRBV5-5,TRBD2,NA,TRBJ2-2,TGTGCCAGCAGCCTGAGACTAGCGGGGGCTAACACCGGGGAGCTGTTTTTT,CASSLRLAGANTGELFF
TRBV11-2,TRBD1,many,TRBJ1-4,TGTGCCAGCAGAACCGGGACAGATCATGAAAAACTGTTTTTT,CASRTGTDHEKLFF
TRBV28,TRBD1,many,TRBJ2-4,TGTGCCAGCACAGGGGGTTCCCCACTAGCCAAAAACATTCAGTACTTC,CASTGGSPLAKNIQYF
TRBV28,TRBD1,many,TRBJ2-1,TGTGCCAGCAGTCTACTTGGGACAGGGGGAGGTGAGCAGTTCTTC,CASSLLGTGGGEQFF
TRBV5-6,TRBD2,many,TRBJ2-2,TGTGCCAGCAGCGTAGGGACTAGCGGGGAGCCCGACACCGGGGAGCTGTTTTTT,CASSVGTSGEPDTGELFF
TRBV20-1,TRBD1,NA,TRBJ1-5,TGCAGTGCTAGAAGGGGGCAGGGTGGCGATCAGCCCCAGCATTTT,CSARRGQGGDQPQHF
TRBV6-4,NA,NA,TRBJ1-4,TGTGCCAGCAGTCGTGGACAGTCGCCCAATGAAAAACTGTTTTTT,CASSRGQSPNEKLFF
TRBV5-6,TRBD1,few,TRBJ2-1,TGTGCCAGCAGCTGGGACCAGGGGGCCGATGAGCAGTTCTTC,CASSWDQGADEQFF